Presented here are 9 T cell receptor beta chains from one specimen sequenced in a study of molecular identifiers for immune sequencing clone quantification. TCRdb re-called the PCR reads through MiXCR, storing one row per CDR3 protein. Altogether around 470,000 distinct CDR3 sequences are present, 20% to 25% being singletons, with the ten largest covering under 0.85%. The source material was naive CD8+ T cells from blood, with Jurkat cell RNA spiked in. Subset indicated: FACS-sorted CD8+CD4-CCR7+CD45RA+ naive T cells. The receptors were gathered from a human donor in good health. Some libraries in this study had Jurkat cell RNA spiked in.

For this clonotype: Since a much larger clone is just one base distant, this may be a read error. The chain couples TRBV6-2 or TRBV6-3 to TRBJ2-7; 9 nucleotides line up with TRBD2. The germline gives CDR1 MNHEY, CDR2 SVGEGT. This CDR3 has 17 residues. The chain's CDR3 is CASSSLEPGLALYELYF. CDR3 nucleotides: TGTGCCAGCAGTTCACTCGAACCGGGACTAGCTCTCTACGAGCTGTACTTC.

The sample holds a few counts of this clonotype. V is TRBV30 and J is TRBJ1-2; maybe TRBD1 (5 bases). CDR1 is GTSNPN and CDR2 is SVGIG in the germline V gene (reference sequence). Trimming left V 3 bases short and J 8 bases short, with 13 bases between. The CDR3 spans 12 residues. In nucleotides, the CDR3 is TGTGCCTGGAGGGACATCCAGATGGGCTACACCTTC. It encodes CAWRDIQMGYTF.

This clonotype was counted many times. The chain recombines TRBV4-1 with TRBJ2-1; TRBD1 aligns across 7 bases. Trimming at V came to 0 bases and at J to 3 bases, leaving 5 bases not matched to a gene. This CDR3 has 16 residues. Per germline, CDR1 MGHRA and CDR2 YSYEKL. As DNA, the CDR3 is TGCGCCAGCAGCCAAGATAGAGGGGGCATCTACAATGAGCAGTTCTTC. Protein sequence: CASSQDRGGIYNEQFF.

The V and J genes are TRBV7-6 and TRBJ1-1; unclear D gene. The CDR3 has 14 amino acids. Trimming took off 0 bases at V and 5 bases at J, with 10 bases between the two ends. Looked up from germline, CDR1 is SGHVS and CDR2 is FNYEAQ. The chain's CDR3 is CASSLARTGTEAFF. The CDR3 nucleotides are TGTGCCAGCAGCTTAGCGCGGACGGGGACTGAAGCTTTCTTT.

This clonotype was found many times. The chain links TRBV27 to TRBJ1-5; D gene uncertain. CDR1 and CDR2 from the germline V gene are MNHEY and SMNVEV (reference sequence). This CDR3 is 14 amino acids long. V was trimmed by 1 base and J by 10 bases, leaving 14 bases between them. CDR3 amino acids: CASSLFDTGSPQHF. In DNA form, the CDR3 reads TGTGCCAGCAGTTTATTCGACACCGGTTCACCCCAGCATTTT.

A few counts support this clonotype. The chain combines TRBV11-3 with TRBJ2-7, with D unclear. The V end was cut by 2 bases, the J end by 2 bases, with 7 bases between. The CDR3 covers 13 residues. From germline, CDR1 is SGHNT and CDR2 YENEEA. The CDR3 DNA is TGTGCCAGCAGCTTAACACAAGCCTACGAGCAGTACTTC. This sequence encodes CASSLTQAYEQYF.

This clonotype has only a few counts. The rearrangement links TRBV5-1 to TRBJ1-1, with D possibly matching TRBD1 (6 bases). Deletions cut 4 bases from V and 3 bases from J, with 13 bases between. The CDR3 length is 14 residues. CDR1 and CDR2 from the germline V gene are SGHRS and YFSETQ. The CDR3 reads CASSQGTLDTEAFF. DNA for the CDR3: TGCGCCAGCAGCCAAGGGACACTCGACACTGAAGCTTTCTTT.

This clonotype occurred a few times. The chain employs TRBV4-1 and TRBJ2-1; the match to TRBD2 covers 12 bases. J lost 6 bases, V lost 0 bases, and 12 bases had no gene match. Germline V gene data show CDR1 as MGHRA and CDR2 as YSYEKL. There are 19 residues in the CDR3. In DNA form, the CDR3 reads TGCGCCAGCAGCCAAGATGTCCGCCTAACTAGCGGGGGGTTCAATGAGCAGTTCTTC. It specifies CASSQDVRLTSGGFNEQFF.

This clonotype was observed at least ten times. The CDR3: CASSQAGGPGLTTEAFF. The CDR3 DNA reads TGCGCCAGCAGCCAAGCAGGGGGGCCGGGTTTGACCACTGAAGCTTTCTTT. The chain is built from TRBV4-3 and TRBJ1-1; TRBD1 agrees at 7 bases. Trimming removed 1 base from V and 4 bases from J; junction bases left unmatched: 12. Germline values: CDR1 LGHNA, CDR2 YSLEER. The CDR3 extends over 17 amino acids.